This T cell receptor (beta chain) was observed in a study of cytomegalovirus exposure and HLA in healthy donors. About the research overall: A prior study identified 100 million to 130 million unique TCR beta sequences from some 200 million T cells. When 350 to 400 donors were genotyped, over 80% of them were found to fall in the Caucasian-associated ancestry cluster.

Notes on the study in general: The authors judged a highly shared variant cluster likely a sequencing artifact.

Remarks on this clone: Its antigen is unknown.

The germline gives CDR1 MDHEN, CDR2 SYDVKM. The CDR3 has 16 amino acids. Between the trimmed V and J ends, which lost 2 bases and 3 bases, there was a span of 14 bases. The PCR had 60 Vbeta and 13 Jbeta primers. Sequencing used immunoSEQ multiplex PCR; TCRdb keeps in-frame clones, though not all of them. The sample yields around 200,000 clones, around 80% seen once. This sequence originates from a man in his forties in good health and CMV-seropositive. Input material: PBMCs. The chain joins TRBV28 to TRBJ1-5; no reliable D call. The CDR3 loop is CASSLPRRNINQPQHF. CDR3 bases: TGTGCCAGCAGTTTACCCAGGAGGAATATCAATCAGCCCCAGCATTTT.